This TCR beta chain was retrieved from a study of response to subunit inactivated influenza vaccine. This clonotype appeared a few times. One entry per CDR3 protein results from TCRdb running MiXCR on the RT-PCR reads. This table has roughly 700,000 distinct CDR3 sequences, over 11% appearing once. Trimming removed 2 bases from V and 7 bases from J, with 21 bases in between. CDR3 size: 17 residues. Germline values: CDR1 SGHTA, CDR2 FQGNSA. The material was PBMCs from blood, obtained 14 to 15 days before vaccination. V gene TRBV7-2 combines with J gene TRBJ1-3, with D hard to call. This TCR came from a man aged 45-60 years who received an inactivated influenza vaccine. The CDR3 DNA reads TGTGCCAGCAGCTTACGCTCGGTTCTGGCACCGAGGAACACCATATATTTT. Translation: CASSLRSVLAPRNTIYF.